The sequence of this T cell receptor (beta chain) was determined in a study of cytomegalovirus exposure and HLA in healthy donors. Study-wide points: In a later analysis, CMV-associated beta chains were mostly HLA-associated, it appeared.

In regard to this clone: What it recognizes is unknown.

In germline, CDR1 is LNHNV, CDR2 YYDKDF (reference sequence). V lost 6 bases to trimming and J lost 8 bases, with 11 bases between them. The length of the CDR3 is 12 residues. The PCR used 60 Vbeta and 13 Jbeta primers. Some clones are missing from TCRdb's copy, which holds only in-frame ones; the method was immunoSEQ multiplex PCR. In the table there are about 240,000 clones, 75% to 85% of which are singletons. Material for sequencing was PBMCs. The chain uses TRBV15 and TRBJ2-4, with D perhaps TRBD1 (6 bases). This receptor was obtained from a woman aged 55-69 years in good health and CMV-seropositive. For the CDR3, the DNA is TGTGCCACCAGAGACAACAGGGACATTCAGTACTTC. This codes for CATRDNRDIQYF.